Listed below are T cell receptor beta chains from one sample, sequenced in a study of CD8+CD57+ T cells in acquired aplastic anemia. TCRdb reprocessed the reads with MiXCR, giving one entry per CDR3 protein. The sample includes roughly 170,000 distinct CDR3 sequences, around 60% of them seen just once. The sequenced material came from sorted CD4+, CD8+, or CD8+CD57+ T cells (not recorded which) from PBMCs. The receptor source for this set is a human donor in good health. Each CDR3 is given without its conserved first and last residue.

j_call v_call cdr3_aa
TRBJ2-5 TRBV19 ASSIALTETQY
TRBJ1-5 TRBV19 ASRREGNQPQH
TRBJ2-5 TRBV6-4 ASTTTGDTQETQY
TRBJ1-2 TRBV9 ASSTGRLPYGYT
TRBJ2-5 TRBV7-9 ASSLGPPATGLETQY
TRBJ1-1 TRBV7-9 ASSQGEGTEAF
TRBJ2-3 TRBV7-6 ASSPNQGPIQGDTQY
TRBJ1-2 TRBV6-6 ASSPARHNYGYT
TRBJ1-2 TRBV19 ASSTLGANDYGYT
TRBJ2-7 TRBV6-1 ASSVGGAKTYEQY
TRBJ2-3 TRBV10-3 AISGSTDTQY
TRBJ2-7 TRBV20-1 SARAGASSYEQY
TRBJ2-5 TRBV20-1 SAGNGIQETQY
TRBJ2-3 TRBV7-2 ASSYLGVGTDTQY
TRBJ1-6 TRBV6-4 ASRTGTDSPLH
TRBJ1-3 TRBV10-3 AISESVGQRPLSGNTIY
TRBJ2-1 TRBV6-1 ASSETRQISYNGQF
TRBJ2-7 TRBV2 ASSEQVTSGEYEQY
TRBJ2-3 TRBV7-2 ASSGAGTSGGTDTQY
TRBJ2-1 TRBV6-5 ASRSDRAHEQF
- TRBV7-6 ASTPGRSESEQF
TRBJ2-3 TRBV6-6 ASSYSFRLVIFQSGADTQY
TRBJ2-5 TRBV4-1 ASSQAVLAPDRETQY
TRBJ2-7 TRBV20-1 SATRTSGPYEQY
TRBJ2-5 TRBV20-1 SARDPAEGDEQFRVAWETQY
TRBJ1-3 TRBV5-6 ASSLNIGNTIY
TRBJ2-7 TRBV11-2 ASSFGRFYEQY
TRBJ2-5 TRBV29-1 SVERDVGRQETQY
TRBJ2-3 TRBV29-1 AALPSTDTQY
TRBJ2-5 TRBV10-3 AISEGGRETQY
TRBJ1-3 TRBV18 ASSPGTGNTIY
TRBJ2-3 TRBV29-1 SAAHRPDTQY
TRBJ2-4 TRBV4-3 ASSYNSGAENIQY
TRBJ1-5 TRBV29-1 SVGTGEQPQH
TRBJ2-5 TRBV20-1 SAARLAVQETQY
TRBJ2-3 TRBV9 ASTDRTDTQY
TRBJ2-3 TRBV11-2 ASSSLDRPYFTDTQY
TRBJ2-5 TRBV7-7 ASSLGGWGSGGQETQY
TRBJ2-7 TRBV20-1 SARDSRTRDEQY
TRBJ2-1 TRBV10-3 AITELAGGYNEQF
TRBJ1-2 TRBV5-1 ASSLAAGGGYGYT
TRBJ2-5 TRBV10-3 AISDAGEETQY
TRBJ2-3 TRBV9 ASSVQGASTDTQY
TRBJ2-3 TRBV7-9 ASSVLAGGTEQY
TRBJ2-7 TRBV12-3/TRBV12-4 ASSQTSLKY
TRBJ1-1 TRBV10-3 ATRGQKAF
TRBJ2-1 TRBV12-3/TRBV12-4 ASSYSPGLAGRSYNEQF
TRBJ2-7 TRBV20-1 SASGGGIYEQY
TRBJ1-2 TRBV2 ASRLGAIYGYT
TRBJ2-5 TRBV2 ASKGLAGQETQY
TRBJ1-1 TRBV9 ASTQTPSTEAF
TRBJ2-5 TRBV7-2 ASSPQGATAETQY
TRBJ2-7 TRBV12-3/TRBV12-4 ARPFPHSYSGRFKGYEQY
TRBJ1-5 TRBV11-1 ASSIRDNNQPQH